This T cell receptor (beta chain) was captured by sequencing in a study of blood T cell repertoires in COVID-19. Clones were read by immunoSEQ multiplex PCR, and TCRdb kept only the in-frame ones, dropping some. The data hold about 250,000 clones, with 83% observed a single time. The germline gives CDR1 LNHDA, CDR2 SQIVND (reference sequence). V trimming: 7 bases; J trimming: 0 bases; junction bases outside the gene matches: 8. CDR3 length: 16 amino acids. The chain links TRBV19 to TRBJ2-2; 7 bases agree with TRBD1. Material: peripheral blood. The receptor was isolated from a man between 40 and 49 years old with active or convalescent COVID-19. CDR3 in amino acids: CASKTGPAPNTGELFF. CDR3 nucleotides: TGTGCCAGTAAGACAGGGCCGGCGCCGAACACCGGGGAGCTGTTTTTT.